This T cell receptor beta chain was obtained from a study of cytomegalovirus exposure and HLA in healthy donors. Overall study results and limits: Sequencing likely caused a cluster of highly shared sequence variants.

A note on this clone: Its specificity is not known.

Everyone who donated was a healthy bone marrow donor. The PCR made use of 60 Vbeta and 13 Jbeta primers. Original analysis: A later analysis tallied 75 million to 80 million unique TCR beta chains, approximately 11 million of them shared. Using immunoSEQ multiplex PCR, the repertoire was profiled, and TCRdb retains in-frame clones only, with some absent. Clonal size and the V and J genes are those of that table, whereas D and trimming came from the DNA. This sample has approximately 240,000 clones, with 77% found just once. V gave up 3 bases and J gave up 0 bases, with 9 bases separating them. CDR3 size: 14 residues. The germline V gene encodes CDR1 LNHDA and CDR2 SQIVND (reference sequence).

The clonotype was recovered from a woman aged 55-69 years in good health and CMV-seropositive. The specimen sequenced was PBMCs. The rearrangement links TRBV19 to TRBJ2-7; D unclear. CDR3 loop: CASSIYGISYEQYF. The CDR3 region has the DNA TGTGCCAGTAGTATCTATGGTATCTCCTACGAGCAGTACTTC.